What follows are 26 T cell receptor beta chains derived from one specimen sequenced in a study of regulatory T cells in long-lasting Graves disease. In building TCR beta libraries, iRepertoire HTBI primers were used together with Arm-PCR of CDR3 regions. TCRdb ran MiXCR on the multiplex PCR reads and lists one entry per CDR3 protein. Among around 450,000 distinct CDR3 sequences listed, under 15% were seen once. Time point here: newly diagnosed GD, antithyroid drugs for less than 3 months. The TCR library was made from RNA that had been extracted from PBMCs in TRIzol. These data also formed part of another study, on T cells in Graves' hyperthyroidism and ophthalmopathy.

The sequencing here drew on peripheral blood mononuclear cells (PBMCs), taken at new diagnosis, from a patient treated with antithyroid drugs. The receptors derive from a woman in her thirties with Graves disease.

There are many counts of this clonotype. The chain recombines TRBV6-5 with TRBJ2-7, with a possible D match to TRBD2 (6 bases). V lost 2 bases and J lost 0, with 23 bases in between. The CDR3 is made up of 19 amino acids. Germline V gene data show CDR1 as MNHEY and CDR2 as SVGAGI. The CDR3 region is CASSYGIGGHLADSYEQYF. The CDR3 DNA is TGTGCCAGCAGTTACGGGATCGGCGGCCATTTAGCGGACTCCTACGAGCAGTACTTC.

This clonotype was counted ten times or more. The chain recombines TRBV12-3 or TRBV12-4 with TRBJ2-3, with unresolved D. V was clipped by 3 bases and J by 0 bases, with 7 bases between them. The CDR3 runs 14 residues. Here the CDR3 reads CASSLVGSTDTQYF. The CDR3 DNA sequence: TGTGCCAGCAGTTTGGTGGGTAGCACAGATACGCAGTATTTT.

This sequence joins TRBV12-5 and TRBJ1-2, with D unclear. V gave up 7 bases and J gave up 3 bases, with 12 bases separating them. CDR3 length: 13 amino acids. CDR1 and CDR2 (germline): LGHNT, FRNRAP. The CDR3 sequence is CASAPGRYYGYTF. As DNA, the CDR3 is TGTGCTAGTGCCCCGGGTAGGTACTATGGCTACACCTTC. The full variable domain, with the rest looked up from reference TRBV12-5 and TRBJ1-2, is DARVTQTPRHKVTEMGQEVTMRCQPILGHNTVFWYRQTMMQGLELLAYFRNRAPLDDSGMPKDRFSAEMPDATLATLKIQPSEPRDSAVYFCASAPGRYYGYTFGSGTRLTVV.

This clonotype was picked up a small number of times. The V call is TRBV6-1, the J call TRBJ2-2; 13 bases match TRBD2. V trimming: 9 bases; J trimming: 11 bases; junction bases outside the gene matches: 12. The length of the CDR3 is 15 residues. Germline lookup yields CDR1 MNHNS and CDR2 SASEGT. The CDR3 spells CASTGTSGTPHELFF. The CDR3 region has the DNA TGTGCCAGTACCGGGACTAGCGGGACCCCTCACGAGCTGTTTTTT.

Comment on this clonotype: A much larger clone lies one base from this, so it may be a read error. This chain connects TRBV28 to TRBJ1-1; D perhaps matches TRBD1 (6 bases). The CDR3 spans 15 residues. Germline lookup yields CDR1 MDHEN and CDR2 SYDVKM. The CDR3 DNA reads as TGTGCCGGCAGAATCGCCCCAGGGGCGCGAACTGAAGCTTTCTTT. It codes for CAGRIAPGARTEAFF.

For this clonotype: The likely explanation is a read error, given a far larger clone one base away. This chain links TRBV19 with TRBJ2-5, with 14 bases matching TRBD2. Trimming cost V 5 bases and J 11 bases; bases outside gene matches: 13. CDR3 size: 16 residues. Per the germline V gene, CDR1 is LNHDA and CDR2 is SQIVND (reference sequence). In DNA form, the CDR3 reads TGTGCCAGTAGTCGCACCGGGACTAGCGGGAGCGATGAGCAGTACTTC. It codes for CASSRTGTSGSDEQYF. The variable domain in full, with the rest retrieved from reference TRBV19 and TRBJ2-5, is DGGITQSPKYLFRKEGQNVTLSCEQNLNHDAMYWYRQDPGQGLRLIYYSQIVNDFQKGDIAEGYSVSREKKESFPLTVTSAQKNPTAFYLCASSRTGTSGSDEQYFGPGTRLLVL.

This clonotype was seen many times. V is TRBV2 and J is TRBJ2-7; D may be TRBD1 or TRBD2 (5 bases each). Germline V lookup: CDR1 SNHLY, CDR2 FYNNEI. The germline V and J ends were trimmed by 4 bases and 7 bases, with 11 bases remaining between them. The length of the CDR3 is 12 residues. CDR3 amino acids: CASSVVEGEQYF. Written as DNA, the CDR3 is TGTGCCAGCAGTGTAGTCGAGGGGGAGCAGTACTTC.

This clonotype appeared many times. CDR3 sequence: CASRVGGETQYF. CDR3 coding DNA: TGTGCCAGCAGGGTGGGAGGAGAGACCCAGTACTTC. The J gene is TRBJ2-5, the V gene TRBV3-1, with D maybe TRBD2 (6 bases). The germline V gene has CDR1 LGHDT and CDR2 YNNKEL (reference sequence). V was trimmed by 6 bases and J by 4 bases, leaving 9 bases between them. This CDR3 comprises 12 residues.

This clonotype has more than one count but fewer than ten. J is TRBJ2-1 and V is TRBV19; the match to TRBD1 covers 10 bases. CDR1 LNHDA and CDR2 SQIVND come from the germline V gene (reference sequence). J gave up 15 bases and V 0 bases, and 2 bases lay outside the gene matches. This CDR3 contains 12 residues. The CDR3 coding sequence is TGTGCCAGTAGTATAGAGGGACAGGGGCCGTTCTTC. Its translation: CASSIEGQGPFF.

This clonotype has a count of ten or more. This chain uses TRBV12-3 or TRBV12-4 with TRBJ2-7, with 8 bases matching TRBD1. The ends lost 6 bases at V and 6 bases at J; junction bases unmatched: 10. The CDR3 is made up of 14 amino acids. The CDR3 nucleotides read TGTGCCAGCAGCCCGACAGGGGCCGCCGTCGAGCAGTACTTC. Its translation is CASSPTGAAVEQYF.

This clonotype was picked up a small number of times. The rearrangement links TRBV20-1 to TRBJ1-2; TRBD1 agrees at 8 bases. The CDR3 covers 13 residues. CDR1 DFQATT and CDR2 SNEGSKA come from the germline V gene (reference sequence). With 6 bases clipped from V and 3 bases from J, the junction kept 6 bases outside the gene matches. CDR3 DNA: TGCAGTGCCGTAAAACAGGGGGACTATGGCTACACCTTC. Amino acids: CSAVKQGDYGYTF.

This clonotype appeared many times. The rearrangement links TRBV29-1 to TRBJ2-7, with 7 nucleotides matching TRBD2. Germline-derived CDR1 and CDR2 are SQVTM and ANQGSEA. The CDR3 length is 13 residues. V trimming: 4 bases; J trimming: 0 bases; junction bases outside the gene matches: 3. CDR3 in amino acids: CSVVTSLSYEQYF. DNA for the CDR3: TGCAGCGTTGTGACTAGCCTCTCCTACGAGCAGTACTTC.

The genes are TRBV28 and TRBJ2-3; 10 positions agree with TRBD2. V lost 1 base and J lost 5; bases outside the gene matches: 9. This CDR3 comprises 17 residues. Per the germline V gene, CDR1 is MDHEN and CDR2 is SYDVKM. The CDR3, as DNA: TGTGCCAGCAGTTTATTTGGGCTAGCGGGAGCTAAAGATACGCAGTATTTT. As protein: CASSLFGLAGAKDTQYF.

V gene TRBV30 combines with J gene TRBJ2-7; TRBD2 matches at 7 bases. CDR3 length equals 16 residues. Losses at the gene ends were 2 bases for V and 7 bases for J; bases not matched to a gene: 17. The germline CDR1 and CDR2 sequences are GTSNPN and SVGIG (reference sequence). The CDR3 spells CAWSKDRFGEGGEQYF. CDR3 coding DNA: TGTGCCTGGAGTAAAGATAGGTTCGGGGAGGGTGGAGAGCAGTACTTC.

This clonotype showed up many times. This chain links TRBV27 with TRBJ1-6, with 7 bases identical to TRBD1. The CDR3 is made up of 14 amino acids. The V gene end was trimmed by 7 bases and the J gene end by 7 bases; junction bases not matched to a gene: 7. Germline V gives CDR1 MNHEY, CDR2 SMNVEV (reference sequence). The CDR3 coding sequence is TGTGCCAGCACCGTGACAGGGACCAATTCACCCCTCCACTTT. It codes for CASTVTGTNSPLHF.

CDR3 amino acids: CASSPGRQGARYEQYF. The CDR3 region has the DNA TGTGCCAGCTCACCGGGCCGACAGGGGGCGAGGTACGAGCAGTACTTC. The rearrangement links TRBV18 to TRBJ2-7; 10 bases agree with TRBD1. This CDR3 contains 16 residues. Germline CDR1 KGHSH, CDR2 LQKENI. J was trimmed by 4 bases and V by 3 bases; bases with no gene match: 9.

This clonotype came up a few times. This chain joins TRBV19 and TRBJ2-2, with D perhaps TRBD1 or TRBD2 (5 bases each). The V and J ends lost 7 bases and 3 bases respectively, with 12 bases between them. CDR3 length equals 14 residues. The germline V gene has CDR1 LNHDA and CDR2 SQIVND (reference sequence). CDR3 nucleotides: TGTGCCAGTAAGGGGCTAGCCGACACCGGGGAGCTGTTTTTT. Protein: CASKGLADTGELFF.

This clonotype has just a few counts. This could be a read error, since a much larger clone is one nucleotide away. This rearrangement joins TRBV28 to TRBJ1-5; D ambiguous. V lost 5 bases to trimming and J lost 1 base, with 18 bases between them. Per the germline V gene, CDR1 is MDHEN and CDR2 is SYDVKM. This CDR3 comprises 17 residues. The CDR3, as DNA: TGTGCCAGCAGTCCCCCGAGTTTAAGATCAAGCAATCAGCCCCAGCATTTT. Translating it yields CASSPPSLRSSNQPQHF.

This clonotype was found a few times. The J gene is TRBJ1-5, the V gene TRBV7-8; 7 nucleotides line up with TRBD1. The junction had 10 bases not matched to a gene; V was cut back by 1 base and J by 7 bases. The CDR3 totals 16 residues. CDR1 SGHVS and CDR2 FQNEAQ come from the germline V gene. CDR3 sequence (DNA): TGTGCCAGCAGCTTAGATGGACAGGCCCTCAACCAGCCCCAGCATTTT. Protein product: CASSLDGQALNQPQHF.

The J gene is TRBJ2-7, the V gene TRBV29-1; 12 positions agree with TRBD2. The CDR3 is made up of 13 amino acids. In germline, CDR1 is SQVTM, CDR2 ANQGSEA. Unmatched junction bases numbered 7, after V lost 6 bases and J lost 7 bases. This chain's CDR3 is CSVTSGRREEQYF. The CDR3 DNA is TGCAGCGTCACTAGCGGGAGGAGGGAGGAGCAGTACTTC.

This chain links TRBV11-1 with TRBJ2-1; D is ambiguous. Germline-derived CDR1 and CDR2 are SGHAT and FQDESV (reference sequence). The CDR3 spans 14 residues. Trimming shortened V by 2 bases and J by 5 bases, and 10 bases separated the two germline ends. DNA of the CDR3: TGTGCCAGCAGCTTAAGGCAGCAGCACAATGAGCAGTTCTTC. Protein product: CASSLRQQHNEQFF. Looking up the rest from reference TRBV11-1 and TRBJ2-1 gives the full variable domain: EAEVAQSPRYKITEKSQAVAFWCDPISGHATLYWYRQILGQGPELLVQFQDESVVDDSQLPKDRFSAERLKGVDSTLKIQPAELGDSAMYLCASSLRQQHNEQFFGPGTRLTVL.

On this clonotype itself: This may stem from a read error, because a much larger clone lies one nucleotide away. This chain uses TRBV2 with TRBJ1-2, with 8 positions matching TRBD1. CDR1 and CDR2 from the germline V gene are SNHLY and FYNNEI. This CDR3 contains 16 residues. The CDR3 spells CAGSDGQGARGYGYTF. The CDR3 DNA is TGTGCCGGCAGTGACGGGCAGGGGGCGCGAGGCTATGGCTACACCTTC.

There are a few counts of this clonotype. Just one base apart from a much larger clone, this may be a read error. This rearrangement joins TRBV12-3 or TRBV12-4 to TRBJ2-3; 7 nucleotides align to TRBD2. Matching the DNA end better, TRBJ2-5 makes the J call doubtful. The CDR3 has 13 residues. The CDR3 loop is CASSACGRETQYF. The CDR3 nucleotides are TGTGCCAGCAGTGCTTGCGGGAGAGAGACCCAGTACTTC.

This clonotype was counted at least ten times. The chain links TRBV12-5 to TRBJ2-2, with D perhaps TRBD2 (6 bases). The CDR3 consists of 18 residues. Germline V gene lookup returns CDR1 LGHNT and CDR2 FRNRAP. V lost 0 bases, J lost 2 bases, and 16 bases lay in between. The CDR3, as DNA: TGTGCTAGTGGTTTGGTACAAGGCGGGACTGGAAACACCGGGGAGCTGTTTTTT. It specifies CASGLVQGGTGNTGELFF.

This clonotype has just a few counts. CDR3 bases: TGTGCCAGCTCACCACCGCGCCCCTCCGGCGAGCAGTACTTC. Translating it yields CASSPPRPSGEQYF. The chain has TRBV18 and TRBJ2-7; D gene unclear. The CDR3 is 14 amino acids. The V and J ends lost 0 bases and 6 bases respectively, with 12 bases between them. Germline loops: CDR1 KGHSH, CDR2 LQKENI.

This clonotype was detected many times. This chain connects TRBV6-1 to TRBJ1-1; tentative D call: TRBD1 (5 bases). This CDR3 comprises 14 residues. Trimming removed 6 bases from V and 0 bases from J, with 11 bases in between. Germline loops: CDR1 MNHNS, CDR2 SASEGT. CDR3 protein: CASSRDSLNTEAFF. In nucleotides, the CDR3 is TGTGCCAGCAGCCGCGACAGCCTGAACACTGAAGCTTTCTTT.